This entry lists 3 T cell receptor beta chains sequenced from one sample in a study of a mutant IDH1 vaccine in newly diagnosed glioma. Their antigens remain unidentified. Using immunoSEQ multiplex PCR, the repertoire was profiled, and TCRdb retains in-frame clones only, with some absent. The sample consists of tens of thousands of clones, 84% of them appearing once. Time point meaning: week 35, safety follow-up. Each vaccine dose was 300 ug of mutant IDH1 20-mer peptide, with topical imiquimod. The material sequenced was PBMCs, taken from a glioma patient whose treatment included an IDH1 peptide vaccine. These receptor sequences come from a man younger than 35 with glioma.

This clone was detected only once. This rearrangement joins TRBV28 to TRBJ2-7; 7 bases agree with TRBD2. V lost 7 bases to trimming and J lost 3 bases; unmatched junction nucleotides: 6. From germline, CDR1 is MDHEN and CDR2 SYDVKM. The CDR3 length is 13 residues. CDR3 sequence reads: CASIRAGNYEQYF. CDR3 nucleotide sequence: TGTGCCAGCATTCGAGCGGGGAACTACGAGCAGTACTTC.

The chain couples TRBV9 to TRBJ2-7; possibly TRBD1 for D (6 bases). There are 14 residues in the CDR3. Germline V gene data show CDR1 as SGDLS and CDR2 as YYNGEE. V lost 1 base and J lost 3, with 11 bases in between. The CDR3 spells CASSVRAGDYEQYF. For the CDR3, the DNA is TGTGCCAGCAGCGTACGGGCAGGGGACTACGAGCAGTACTTC.

This clone was counted between two and nine times. The chain uses TRBV27 and TRBJ1-2; D is undetermined. Germline values: CDR1 MNHEY, CDR2 SMNVEV (reference sequence). This CDR3 spans 14 amino acids. Trimming stripped 6 bases from V and 3 bases from J, with 14 bases between. CDR3 residues: CASSDPWTDYGYTF. CDR3 coding DNA: TGTGCCAGCAGCGACCCTTGGACGGACTATGGCTACACCTTC.